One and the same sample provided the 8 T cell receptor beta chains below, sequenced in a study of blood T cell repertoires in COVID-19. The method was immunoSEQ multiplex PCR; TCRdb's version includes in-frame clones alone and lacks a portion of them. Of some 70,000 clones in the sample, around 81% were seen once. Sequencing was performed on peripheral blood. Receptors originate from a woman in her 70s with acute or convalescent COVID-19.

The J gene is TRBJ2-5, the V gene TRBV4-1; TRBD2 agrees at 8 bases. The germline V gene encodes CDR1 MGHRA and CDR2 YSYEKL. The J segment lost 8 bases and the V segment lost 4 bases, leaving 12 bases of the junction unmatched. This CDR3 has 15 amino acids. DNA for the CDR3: TGCGCCAGCAGCCCCGATGGGATGCGGGAGGAAACCCAGTACTTC. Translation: CASSPDGMREETQYF.

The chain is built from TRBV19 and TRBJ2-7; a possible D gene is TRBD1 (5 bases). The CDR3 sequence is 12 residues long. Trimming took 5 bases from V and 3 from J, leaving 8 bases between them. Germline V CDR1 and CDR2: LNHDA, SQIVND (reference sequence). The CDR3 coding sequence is TGTGCCAGTAGTTTCCAGGGCTACGAGCAGTACTTC. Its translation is CASSFQGYEQYF.

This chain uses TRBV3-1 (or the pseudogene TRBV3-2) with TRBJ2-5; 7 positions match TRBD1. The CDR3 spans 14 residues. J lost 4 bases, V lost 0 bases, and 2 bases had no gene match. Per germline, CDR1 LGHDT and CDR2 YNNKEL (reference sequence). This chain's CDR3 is CASSQDRGIETQYF. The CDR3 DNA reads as TGTGCCAGCAGCCAAGACAGGGGGATAGAGACCCAGTACTTC.

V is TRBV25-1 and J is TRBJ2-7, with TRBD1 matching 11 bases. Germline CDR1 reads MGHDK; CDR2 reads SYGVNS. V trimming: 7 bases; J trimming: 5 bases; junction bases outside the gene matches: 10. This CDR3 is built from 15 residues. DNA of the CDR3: TGTGCCAGCACTGGACAGGGGGCAGCGTTTAACGAGCAGTACTTC. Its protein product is CASTGQGAAFNEQYF.

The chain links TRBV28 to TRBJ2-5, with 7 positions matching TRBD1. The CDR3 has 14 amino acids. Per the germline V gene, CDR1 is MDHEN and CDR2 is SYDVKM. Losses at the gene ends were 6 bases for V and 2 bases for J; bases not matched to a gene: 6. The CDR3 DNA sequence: TGTGCCAGCAGAGGGACAGCCAGACAAGAGACCCAGTACTTC. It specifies CASRGTARQETQYF.

In DNA, the CDR3 is TGTGCCACCAGGACAACTAGCGGAGGTAACACCGGGGAGCTGTTTTTT. This translates into CATRTTSGGNTGELFF. This rearrangement joins TRBV24-1 to TRBJ2-2; 8 bases align to TRBD2. CDR3 size: 16 residues. The ends lost 7 bases at V and 2 bases at J; junction bases unmatched: 8. Germline V gene data show CDR1 as KGHDR and CDR2 as SFDVKD.

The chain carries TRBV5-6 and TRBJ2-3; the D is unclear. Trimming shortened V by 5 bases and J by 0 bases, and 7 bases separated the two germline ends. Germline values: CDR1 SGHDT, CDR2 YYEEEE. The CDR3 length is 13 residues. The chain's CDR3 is CASRPRSTDTQYF. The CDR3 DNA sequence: TGTGCCAGCAGACCGAGGAGCACAGATACGCAGTATTTT. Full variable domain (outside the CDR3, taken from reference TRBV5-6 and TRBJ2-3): DAGVTQSPTHLIKTRGQQVTLRCSPKSGHDTVSWYQQALGQGPQFIFQYYEEEERQRGNFPDRFSGHQFPNYSSELNVNALLLGDSALYLCASRPRSTDTQYFGPGTRLTVL.

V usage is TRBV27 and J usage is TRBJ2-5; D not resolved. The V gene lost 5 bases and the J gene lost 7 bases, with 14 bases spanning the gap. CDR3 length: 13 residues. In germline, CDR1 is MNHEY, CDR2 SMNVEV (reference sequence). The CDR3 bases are TGTGCCAGCAGTCCACTAACTTTTAGGACCCAGTACTTC. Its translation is CASSPLTFRTQYF.